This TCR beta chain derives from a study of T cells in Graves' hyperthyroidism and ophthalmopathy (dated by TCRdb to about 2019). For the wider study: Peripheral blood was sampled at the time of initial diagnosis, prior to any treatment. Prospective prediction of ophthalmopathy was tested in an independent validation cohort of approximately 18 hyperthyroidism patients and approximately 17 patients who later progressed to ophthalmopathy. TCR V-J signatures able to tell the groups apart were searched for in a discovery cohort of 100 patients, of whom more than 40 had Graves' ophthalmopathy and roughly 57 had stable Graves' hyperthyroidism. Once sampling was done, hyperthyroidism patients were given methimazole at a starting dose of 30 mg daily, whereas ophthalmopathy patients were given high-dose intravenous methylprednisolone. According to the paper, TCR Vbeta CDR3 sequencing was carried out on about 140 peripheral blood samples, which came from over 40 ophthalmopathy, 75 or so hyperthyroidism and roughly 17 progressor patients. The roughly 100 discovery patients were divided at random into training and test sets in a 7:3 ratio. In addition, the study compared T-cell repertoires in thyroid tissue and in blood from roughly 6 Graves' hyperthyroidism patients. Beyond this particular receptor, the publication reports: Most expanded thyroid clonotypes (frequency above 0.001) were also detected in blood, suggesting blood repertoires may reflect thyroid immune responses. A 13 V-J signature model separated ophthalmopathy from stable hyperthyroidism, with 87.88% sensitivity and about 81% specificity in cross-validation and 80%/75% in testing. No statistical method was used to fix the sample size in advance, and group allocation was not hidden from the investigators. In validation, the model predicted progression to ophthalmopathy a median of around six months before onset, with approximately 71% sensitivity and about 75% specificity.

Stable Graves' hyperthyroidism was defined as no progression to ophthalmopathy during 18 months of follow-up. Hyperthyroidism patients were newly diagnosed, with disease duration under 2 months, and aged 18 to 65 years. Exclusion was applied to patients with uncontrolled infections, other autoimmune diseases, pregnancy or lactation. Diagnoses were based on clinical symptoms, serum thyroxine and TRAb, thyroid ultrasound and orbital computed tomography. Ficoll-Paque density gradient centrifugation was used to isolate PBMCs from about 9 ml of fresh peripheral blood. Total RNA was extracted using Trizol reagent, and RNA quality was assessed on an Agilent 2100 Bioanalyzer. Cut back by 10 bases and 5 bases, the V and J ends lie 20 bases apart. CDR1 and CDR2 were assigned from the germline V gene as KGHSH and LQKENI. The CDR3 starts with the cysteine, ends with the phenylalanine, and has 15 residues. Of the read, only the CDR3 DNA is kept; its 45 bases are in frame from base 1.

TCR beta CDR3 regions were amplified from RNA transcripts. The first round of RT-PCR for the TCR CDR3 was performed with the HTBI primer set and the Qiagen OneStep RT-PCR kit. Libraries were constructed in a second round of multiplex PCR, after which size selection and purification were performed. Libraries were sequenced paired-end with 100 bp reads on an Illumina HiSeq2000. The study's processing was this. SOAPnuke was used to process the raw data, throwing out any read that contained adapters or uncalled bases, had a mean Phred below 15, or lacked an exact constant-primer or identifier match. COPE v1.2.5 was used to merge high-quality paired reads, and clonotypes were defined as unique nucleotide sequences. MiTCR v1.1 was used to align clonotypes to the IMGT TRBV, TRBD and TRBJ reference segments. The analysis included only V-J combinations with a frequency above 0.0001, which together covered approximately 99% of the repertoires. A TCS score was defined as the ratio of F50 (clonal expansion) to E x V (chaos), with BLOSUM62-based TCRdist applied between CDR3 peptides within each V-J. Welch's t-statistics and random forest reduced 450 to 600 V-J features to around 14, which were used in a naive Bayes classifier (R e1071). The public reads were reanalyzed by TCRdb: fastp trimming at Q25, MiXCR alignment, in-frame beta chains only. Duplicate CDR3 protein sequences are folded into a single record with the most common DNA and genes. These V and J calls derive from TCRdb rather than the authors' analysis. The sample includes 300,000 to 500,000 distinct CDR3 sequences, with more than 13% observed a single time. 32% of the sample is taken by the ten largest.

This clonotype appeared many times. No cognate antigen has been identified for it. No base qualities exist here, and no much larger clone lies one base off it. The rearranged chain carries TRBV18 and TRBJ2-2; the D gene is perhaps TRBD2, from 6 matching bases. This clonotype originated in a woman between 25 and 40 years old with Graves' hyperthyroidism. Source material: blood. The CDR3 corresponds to CATTGLAAGTGELFF. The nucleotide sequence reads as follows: TGTGCCACCACCGGGTTAGCCGCGGGAACCGGGGAGCTGTTTTTT.